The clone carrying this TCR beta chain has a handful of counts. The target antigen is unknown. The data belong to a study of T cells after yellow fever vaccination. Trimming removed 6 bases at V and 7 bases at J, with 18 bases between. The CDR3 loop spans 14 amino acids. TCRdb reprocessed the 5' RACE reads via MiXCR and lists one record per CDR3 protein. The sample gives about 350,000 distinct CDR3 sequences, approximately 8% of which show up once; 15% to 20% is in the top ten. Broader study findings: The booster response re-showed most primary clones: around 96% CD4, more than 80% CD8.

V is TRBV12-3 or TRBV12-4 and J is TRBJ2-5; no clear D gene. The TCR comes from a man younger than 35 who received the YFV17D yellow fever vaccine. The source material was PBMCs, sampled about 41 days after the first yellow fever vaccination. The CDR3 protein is CASSWVPTAGTQYF. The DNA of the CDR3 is TGTGCCAGCAGCTGGGTTCCTACGGCTGGGACCCAGTACTTC.